This is a list of T cell receptor beta chains from one sample in a study of T cell repertoires in cytomegalovirus infection. No cognate antigen is known for these TCRs. TCRdb itself ran the reads through MiXCR, one entry per CDR3 protein. The sample has about 500,000 distinct CDR3 sequences, 33% seen once. The specimen comprised cultured PBMCs, sampled from culture after CMV antigen stimulation. These TCRs come from a human donor in good health (CMV status not recorded). Some clones in this sample may be carry-over from other donors' samples. The CDR3 runs from the conserved cysteine through the conserved F or W. The order of the fields is D gene, clone size, V gene, J gene, CDR3 protein, CDR3 DNA. A D gene is named only where the DNA matches it firmly. Size tells how often a clone was seen (once, few, many) or the class of an expanded clone, and some rows leave it out.

.	many	TRBV7-2	TRBJ1-5	CASSDTGSGQPQHF	TGTGCCAGCAGCGACACAGGGTCGGGGCAGCCCCAGCATTTT
.	.	TRBV12-3/TRBV12-4	TRBJ1-5	CASRENYSNQPQHF	TGTGCCAGCAGGGAAAATTATAGCAATCAGCCCCAGCATTTT
TRBD2	.	TRBV4-1	TRBJ2-3	CASSQDLGLAADTQYF	TGCGCCAGCAGCCAAGATCTCGGACTAGCGGCAGATACGCAGTATTTT
TRBD1	.	TRBV9	TRBJ1-2	CASSVATGEDYGYTF	TGTGCCAGCAGCGTTGCAACAGGGGAGGACTATGGCTACACCTTC
.	many	TRBV7-2	TRBJ1-4	CASSFKVGGASKLFF	TGTGCCAGCAGCTTCAAGGTTGGCGGGGCCAGCAAACTGTTTTTT
.	.	TRBV7-6	TRBJ2-1	CASSFRSGQSGEQFF	TGTGCCAGCAGCTTTCGAAGCGGGCAATCTGGGGAGCAGTTCTTC
.	few	TRBV6-6	TRBJ2-7	CASRPPSPYEQYF	TGTGCCAGCCGCCCCCCTAGTCCCTACGAGCAGTACTTC
.	.	TRBV12-3/TRBV12-4	TRBJ1-1	CASRRVGEAFF	TGTGCCAGCAGGCGGGTTGGTGAAGCTTTCTTT
.	.	TRBV19	TRBJ1-1	CASKGGKKNTEAFF	TGTGCCAGTAAGGGAGGGAAAAAGAACACTGAAGCTTTCTTT
.	.	TRBV29-1	TRBJ1-3	CSVFSGQPGNTIYF	TGCAGCGTCTTTTCGGGACAACCTGGAAACACCATATATTTT
.	.	TRBV28	TRBJ1-1	CASSLGGGGSFF	TGTGCCAGCAGTTTAGGGGGGGGCGGGTCTTTCTTT
.	.	TRBV11-2	TRBJ2-2	CASSLDFGGGELFF	TGTGCCAGCAGCTTGGACTTCGGGGGCGGGGAGCTGTTTTTT
TRBD2	.	TRBV9	TRBJ2-7	CASSVGLAGPSYEQYF	TGTGCCAGCAGCGTAGGGCTAGCGGGACCCTCCTACGAGCAGTACTTC
.	many	TRBV7-2	TRBJ2-1	CASSSQGSANEQFF	TGTGCCAGCAGCTCCCAAGGTTCAGCAAATGAGCAGTTCTTC
.	.	TRBV7-2	TRBJ1-3	CASSGTISGNTIYF	TGTGCCAGCAGCGGGACCATCTCTGGAAACACCATATATTTT
.	.	TRBV5-6	TRBJ1-1	CASRKRSGRPNTEAFF	TGTGCCAGCAGAAAACGGTCTGGCCGACCGAACACTGAAGCTTTCTTT
.	few	TRBV18	TRBJ1-1	CASSPGFARDTEAFF	TGTGCCAGCTCACCAGGTTTTGCCCGGGACACTGAAGCTTTCTTT
TRBD1	many	TRBV7-2	TRBJ1-5	CASSPVDRGSFYSNQPQHF	TGTGCCAGCAGCCCGGTGGACAGGGGCAGCTTCTATAGCAATCAGCCCCAGCATTTT
.	.	TRBV7-8	TRBJ2-7	CASSLPGVAYEQYF	TGTGCCAGCAGCTTACCGGGAGTGGCCTACGAGCAGTACTTC
TRBD2	.	TRBV29-1	TRBJ2-3	CSAGTSMDTQYF	TGCAGCGCCGGGACTAGTATGGATACGCAGTATTTT
TRBD2	few	TRBV7-6	TRBJ2-3	CASSNGLASTDTQYF	TGTGCCAGCAGCAATGGACTAGCGTCAACAGATACGCAGTATTTT
.	few	TRBV6-5	TRBJ1-4	CASSFGPLNEKLFF	TGTGCCAGCAGCTTCGGACCGCTTAATGAAAAACTGTTTTTT
TRBD1	medium-sized	TRBV7-2	TRBJ1-1	CASSLGPGGWGTEAFF	TGTGCCAGCAGCTTAGGGCCAGGGGGCTGGGGCACTGAAGCTTTCTTT
TRBD1	few	TRBV5-4	TRBJ2-2	CASRGDRGYTGELFF	TGTGCCAGCAGGGGGGACAGGGGTTACACCGGGGAGCTGTTTTTT
TRBD2	.	TRBV25-1	TRBJ2-1	CASTPASGRGEQFF	TGTGCCAGCACTCCGGCTAGCGGGAGAGGTGAGCAGTTCTTC
.	few	TRBV29-1	TRBJ2-5	CSVSSVRETQYF	TGCAGCGTTTCGAGCGTTAGGGAGACCCAGTACTTC
.	once	TRBV20-1	TRBJ2-3	CSARVSDTQYF	TGCAGTGCTAGAGTGTCAGATACGCAGTATTTT
.	.	TRBV19	TRBJ2-1	CASRPPGAVVTNEQFF	TGTGCCAGTAGACCCCCCGGGGCAGTGGTAACCAATGAGCAGTTCTTC